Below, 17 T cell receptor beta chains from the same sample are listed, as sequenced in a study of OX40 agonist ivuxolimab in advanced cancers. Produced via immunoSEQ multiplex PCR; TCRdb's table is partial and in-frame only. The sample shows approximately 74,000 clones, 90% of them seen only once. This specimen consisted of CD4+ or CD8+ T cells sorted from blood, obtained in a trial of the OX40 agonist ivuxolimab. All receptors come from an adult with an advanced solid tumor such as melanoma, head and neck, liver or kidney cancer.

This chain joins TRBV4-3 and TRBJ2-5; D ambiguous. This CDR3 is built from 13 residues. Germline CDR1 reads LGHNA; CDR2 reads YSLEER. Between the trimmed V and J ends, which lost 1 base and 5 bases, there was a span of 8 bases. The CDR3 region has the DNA TGCGCCAGCAGCCAAGGGGAAGGGGAGACCCAGTACTTC. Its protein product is CASSQGEGETQYF.

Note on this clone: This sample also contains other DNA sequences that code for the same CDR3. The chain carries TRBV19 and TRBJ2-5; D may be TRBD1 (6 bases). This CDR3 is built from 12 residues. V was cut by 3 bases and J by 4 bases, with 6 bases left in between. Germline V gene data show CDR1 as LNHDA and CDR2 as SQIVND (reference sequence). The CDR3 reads CASSIRGETQYF. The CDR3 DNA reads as TGTGCCAGTAGTATCAGGGGAGAGACCCAGTACTTC.

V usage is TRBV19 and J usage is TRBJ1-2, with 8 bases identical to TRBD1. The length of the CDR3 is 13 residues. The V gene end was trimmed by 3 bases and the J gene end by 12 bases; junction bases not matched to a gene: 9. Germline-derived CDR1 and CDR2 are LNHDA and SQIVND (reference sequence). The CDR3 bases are TGTGCCAGTAGTATTCGACAGGGGCGGGAACACACCTTC. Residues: CASSIRQGREHTF.

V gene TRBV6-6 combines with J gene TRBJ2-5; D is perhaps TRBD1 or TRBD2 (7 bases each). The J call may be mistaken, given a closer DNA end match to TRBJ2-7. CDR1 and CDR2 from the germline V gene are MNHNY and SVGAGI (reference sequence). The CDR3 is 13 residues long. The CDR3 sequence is CASSYQGGYEQYF. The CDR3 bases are TGTGCCAGCAGTTACCAGGGGGGGTACGAGCAGTACTTC.

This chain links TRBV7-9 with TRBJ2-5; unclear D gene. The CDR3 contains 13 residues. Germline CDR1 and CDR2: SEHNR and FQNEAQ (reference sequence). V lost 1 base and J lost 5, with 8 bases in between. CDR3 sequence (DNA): TGTGCCAGCAGCTTAGTAGGGTCGGAGACCCAGTACTTC. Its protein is CASSLVGSETQYF.

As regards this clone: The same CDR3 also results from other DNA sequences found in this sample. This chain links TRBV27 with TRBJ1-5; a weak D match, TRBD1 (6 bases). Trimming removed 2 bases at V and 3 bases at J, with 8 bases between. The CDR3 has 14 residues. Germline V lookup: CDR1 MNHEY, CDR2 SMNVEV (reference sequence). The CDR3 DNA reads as TGTGCCAGCAGTTTAGGGGGCTACAATCAGCCCCAGCATTTT. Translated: CASSLGGYNQPQHF.

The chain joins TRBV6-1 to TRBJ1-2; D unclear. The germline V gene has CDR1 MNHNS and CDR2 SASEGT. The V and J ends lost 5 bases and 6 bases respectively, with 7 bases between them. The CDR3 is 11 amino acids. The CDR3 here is CASSSGDGYTF. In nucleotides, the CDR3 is TGTGCCAGCAGTTCCGGGGATGGCTACACCTTC.

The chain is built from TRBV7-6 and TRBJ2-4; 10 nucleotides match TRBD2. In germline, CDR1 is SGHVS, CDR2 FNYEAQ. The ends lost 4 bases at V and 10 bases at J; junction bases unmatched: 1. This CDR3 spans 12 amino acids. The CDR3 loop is CASSSAGGIQYF. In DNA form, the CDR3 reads TGTGCCAGCAGCTCAGCGGGGGGGATTCAGTACTTC.

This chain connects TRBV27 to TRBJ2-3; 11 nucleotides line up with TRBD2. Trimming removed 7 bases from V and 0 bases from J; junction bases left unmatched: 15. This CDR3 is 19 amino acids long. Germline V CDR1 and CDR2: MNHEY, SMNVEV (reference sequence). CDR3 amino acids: CASTIRGTSGFSSTDTQYF. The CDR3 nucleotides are TGTGCCAGCACCATAAGGGGGACTAGCGGTTTTTCTAGCACAGATACGCAGTATTTT.

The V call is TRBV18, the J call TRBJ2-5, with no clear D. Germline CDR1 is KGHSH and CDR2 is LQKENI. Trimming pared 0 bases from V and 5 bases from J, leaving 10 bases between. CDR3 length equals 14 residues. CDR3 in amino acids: CASSPPSTRETQYF. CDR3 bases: TGTGCCAGCTCACCACCTTCGACTCGGGAGACCCAGTACTTC.

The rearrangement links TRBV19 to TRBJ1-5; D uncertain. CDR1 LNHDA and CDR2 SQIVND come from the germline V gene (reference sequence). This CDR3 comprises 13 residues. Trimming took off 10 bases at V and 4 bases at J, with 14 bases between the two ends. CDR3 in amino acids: CATDGSPNQPQHF. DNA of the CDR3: TGTGCCACCGACGGCAGCCCTAATCAGCCCCAGCATTTT.

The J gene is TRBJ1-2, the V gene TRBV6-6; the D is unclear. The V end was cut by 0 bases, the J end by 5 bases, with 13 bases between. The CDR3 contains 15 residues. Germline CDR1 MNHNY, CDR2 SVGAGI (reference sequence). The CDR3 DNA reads TGTGCCAGCAGTTACTCGGGCGCAGGAGCGTATGGCTACACCTTC. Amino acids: CASSYSGAGAYGYTF.

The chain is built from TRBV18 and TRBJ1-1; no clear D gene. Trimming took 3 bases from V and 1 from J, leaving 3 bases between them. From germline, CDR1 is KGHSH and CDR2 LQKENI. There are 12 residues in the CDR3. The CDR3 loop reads CASSPRNTEAFF. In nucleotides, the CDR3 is TGTGCCAGCTCACCGCGGAACACTGAAGCTTTCTTT.

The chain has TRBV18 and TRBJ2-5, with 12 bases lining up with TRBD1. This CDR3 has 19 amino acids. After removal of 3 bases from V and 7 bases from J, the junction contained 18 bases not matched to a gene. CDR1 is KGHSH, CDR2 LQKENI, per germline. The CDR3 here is CASSPPTGTGGSPYLTQYF. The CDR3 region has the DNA TGTGCCAGCTCACCCCCCACCGGGACAGGGGGCTCCCCTTACTTGACCCAGTACTTC.

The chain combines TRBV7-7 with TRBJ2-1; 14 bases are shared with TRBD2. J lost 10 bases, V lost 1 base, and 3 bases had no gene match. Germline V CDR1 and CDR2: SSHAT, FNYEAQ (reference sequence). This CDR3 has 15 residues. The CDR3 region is CASSLGGLAGEEQFF. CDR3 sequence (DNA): TGTGCCAGCAGCTTAGGGGGACTAGCGGGGGAAGAGCAGTTCTTC.

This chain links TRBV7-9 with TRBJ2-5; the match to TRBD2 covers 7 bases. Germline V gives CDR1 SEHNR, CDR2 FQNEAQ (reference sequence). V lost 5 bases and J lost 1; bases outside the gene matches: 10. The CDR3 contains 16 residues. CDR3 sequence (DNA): TGTGCCAGCAGCAGAGGAACCGGGACTATCCAAGAGACCCAGTACTTC. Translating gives CASSRGTGTIQETQYF.

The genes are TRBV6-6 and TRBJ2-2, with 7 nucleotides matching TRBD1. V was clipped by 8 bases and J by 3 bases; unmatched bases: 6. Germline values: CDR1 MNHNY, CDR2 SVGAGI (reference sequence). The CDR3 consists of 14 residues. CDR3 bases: TGTGCCAGCGGCCGGGACAGATACACCGGGGAGCTGTTTTTT. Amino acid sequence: CASGRDRYTGELFF.